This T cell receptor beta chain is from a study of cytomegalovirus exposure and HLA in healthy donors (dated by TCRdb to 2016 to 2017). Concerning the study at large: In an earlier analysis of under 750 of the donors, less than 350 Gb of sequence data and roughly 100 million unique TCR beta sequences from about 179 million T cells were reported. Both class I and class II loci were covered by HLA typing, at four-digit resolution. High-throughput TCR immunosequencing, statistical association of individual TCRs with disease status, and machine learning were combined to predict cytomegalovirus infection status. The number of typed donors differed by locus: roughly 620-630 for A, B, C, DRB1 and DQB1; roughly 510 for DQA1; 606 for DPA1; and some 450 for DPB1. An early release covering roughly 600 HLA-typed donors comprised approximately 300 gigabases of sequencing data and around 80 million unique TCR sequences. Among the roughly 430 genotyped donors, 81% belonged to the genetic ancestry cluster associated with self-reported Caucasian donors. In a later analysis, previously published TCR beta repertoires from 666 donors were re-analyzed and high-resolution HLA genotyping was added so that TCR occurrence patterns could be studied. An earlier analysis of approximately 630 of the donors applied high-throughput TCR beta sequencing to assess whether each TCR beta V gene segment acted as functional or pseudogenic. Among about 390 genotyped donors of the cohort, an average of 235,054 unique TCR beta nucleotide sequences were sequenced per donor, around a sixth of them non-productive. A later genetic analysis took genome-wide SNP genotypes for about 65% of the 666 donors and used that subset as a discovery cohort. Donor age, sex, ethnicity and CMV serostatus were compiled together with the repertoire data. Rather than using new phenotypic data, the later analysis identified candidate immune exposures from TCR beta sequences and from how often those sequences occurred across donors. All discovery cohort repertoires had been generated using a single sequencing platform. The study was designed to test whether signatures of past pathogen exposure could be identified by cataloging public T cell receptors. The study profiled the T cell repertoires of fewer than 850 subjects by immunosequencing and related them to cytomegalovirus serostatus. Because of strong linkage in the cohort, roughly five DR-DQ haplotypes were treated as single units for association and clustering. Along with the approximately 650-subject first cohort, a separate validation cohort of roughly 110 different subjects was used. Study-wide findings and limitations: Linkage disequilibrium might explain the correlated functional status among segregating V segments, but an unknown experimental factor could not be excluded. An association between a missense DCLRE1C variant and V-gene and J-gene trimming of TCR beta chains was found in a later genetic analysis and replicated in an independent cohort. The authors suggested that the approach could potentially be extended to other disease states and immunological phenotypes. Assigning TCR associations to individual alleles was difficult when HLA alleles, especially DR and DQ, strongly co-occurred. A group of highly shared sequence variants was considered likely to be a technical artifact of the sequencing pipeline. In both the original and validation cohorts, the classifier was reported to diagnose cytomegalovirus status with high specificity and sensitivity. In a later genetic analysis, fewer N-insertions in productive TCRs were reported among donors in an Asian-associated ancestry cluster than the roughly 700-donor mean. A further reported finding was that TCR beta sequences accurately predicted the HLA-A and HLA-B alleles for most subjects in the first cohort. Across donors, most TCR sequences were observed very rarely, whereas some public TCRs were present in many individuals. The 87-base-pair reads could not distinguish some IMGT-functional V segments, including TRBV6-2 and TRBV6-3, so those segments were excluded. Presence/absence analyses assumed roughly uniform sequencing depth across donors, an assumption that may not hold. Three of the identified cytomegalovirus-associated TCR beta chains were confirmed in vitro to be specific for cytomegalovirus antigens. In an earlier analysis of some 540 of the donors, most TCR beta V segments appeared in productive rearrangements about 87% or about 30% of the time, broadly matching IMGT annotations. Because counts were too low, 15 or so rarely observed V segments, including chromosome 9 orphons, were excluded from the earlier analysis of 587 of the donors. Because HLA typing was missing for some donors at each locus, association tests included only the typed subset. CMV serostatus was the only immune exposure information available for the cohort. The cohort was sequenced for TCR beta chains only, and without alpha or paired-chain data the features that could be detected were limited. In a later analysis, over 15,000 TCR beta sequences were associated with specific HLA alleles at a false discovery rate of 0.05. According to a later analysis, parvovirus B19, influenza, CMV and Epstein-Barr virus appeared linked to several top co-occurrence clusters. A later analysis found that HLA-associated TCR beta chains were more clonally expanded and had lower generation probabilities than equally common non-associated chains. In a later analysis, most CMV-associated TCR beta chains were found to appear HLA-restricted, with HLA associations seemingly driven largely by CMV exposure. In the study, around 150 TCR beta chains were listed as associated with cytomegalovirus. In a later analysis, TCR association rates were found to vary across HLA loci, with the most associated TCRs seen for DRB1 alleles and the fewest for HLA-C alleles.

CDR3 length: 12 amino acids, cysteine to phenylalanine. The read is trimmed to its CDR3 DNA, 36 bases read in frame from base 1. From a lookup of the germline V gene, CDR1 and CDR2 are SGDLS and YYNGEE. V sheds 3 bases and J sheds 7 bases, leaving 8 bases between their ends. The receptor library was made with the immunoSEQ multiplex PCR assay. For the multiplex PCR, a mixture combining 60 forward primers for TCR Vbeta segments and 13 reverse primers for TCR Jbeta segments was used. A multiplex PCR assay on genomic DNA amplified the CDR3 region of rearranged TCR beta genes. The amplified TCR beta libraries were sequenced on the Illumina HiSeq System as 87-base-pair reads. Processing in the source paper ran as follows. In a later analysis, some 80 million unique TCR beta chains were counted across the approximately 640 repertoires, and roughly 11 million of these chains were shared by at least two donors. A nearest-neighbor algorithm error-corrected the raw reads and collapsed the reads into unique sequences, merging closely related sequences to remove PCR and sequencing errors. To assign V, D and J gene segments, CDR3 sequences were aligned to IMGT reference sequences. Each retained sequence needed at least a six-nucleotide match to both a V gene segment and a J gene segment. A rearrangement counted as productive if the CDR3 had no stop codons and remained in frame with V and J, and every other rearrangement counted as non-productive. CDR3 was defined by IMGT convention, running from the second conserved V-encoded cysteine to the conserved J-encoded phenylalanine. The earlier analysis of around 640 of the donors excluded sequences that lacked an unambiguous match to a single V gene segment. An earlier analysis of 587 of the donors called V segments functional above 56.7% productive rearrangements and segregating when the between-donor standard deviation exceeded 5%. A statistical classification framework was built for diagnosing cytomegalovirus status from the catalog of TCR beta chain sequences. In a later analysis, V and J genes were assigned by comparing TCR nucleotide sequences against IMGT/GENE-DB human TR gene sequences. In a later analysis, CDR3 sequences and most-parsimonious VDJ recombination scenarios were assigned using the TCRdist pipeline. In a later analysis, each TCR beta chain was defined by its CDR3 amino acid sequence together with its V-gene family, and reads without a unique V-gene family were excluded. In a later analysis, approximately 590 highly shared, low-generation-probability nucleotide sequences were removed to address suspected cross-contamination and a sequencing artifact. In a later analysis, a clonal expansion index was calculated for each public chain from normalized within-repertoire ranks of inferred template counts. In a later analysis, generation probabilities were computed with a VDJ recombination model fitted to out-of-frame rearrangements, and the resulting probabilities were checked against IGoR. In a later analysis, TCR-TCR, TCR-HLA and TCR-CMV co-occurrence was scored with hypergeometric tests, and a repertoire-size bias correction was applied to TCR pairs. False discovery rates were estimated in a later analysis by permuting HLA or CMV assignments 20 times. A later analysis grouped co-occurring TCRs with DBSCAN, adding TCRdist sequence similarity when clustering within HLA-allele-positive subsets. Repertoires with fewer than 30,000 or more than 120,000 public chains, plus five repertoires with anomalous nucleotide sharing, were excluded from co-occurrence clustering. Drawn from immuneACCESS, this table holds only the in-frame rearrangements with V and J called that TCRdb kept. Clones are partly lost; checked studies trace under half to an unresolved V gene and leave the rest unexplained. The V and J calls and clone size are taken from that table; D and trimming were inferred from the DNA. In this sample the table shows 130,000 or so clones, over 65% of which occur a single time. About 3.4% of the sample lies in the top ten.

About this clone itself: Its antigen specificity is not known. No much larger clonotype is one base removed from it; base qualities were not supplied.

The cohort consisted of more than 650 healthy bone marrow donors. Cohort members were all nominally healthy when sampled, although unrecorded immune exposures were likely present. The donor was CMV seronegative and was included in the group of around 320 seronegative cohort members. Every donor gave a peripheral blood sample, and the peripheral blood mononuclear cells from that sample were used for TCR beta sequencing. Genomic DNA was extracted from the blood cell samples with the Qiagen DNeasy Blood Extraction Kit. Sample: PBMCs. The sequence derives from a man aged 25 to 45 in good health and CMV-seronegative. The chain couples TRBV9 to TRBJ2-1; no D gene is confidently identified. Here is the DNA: TGTGCCAGCAGCGCTCTAGTTAATGAGCAGTTCTTC. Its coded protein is CASSALVNEQFF.